A single sample gave rise to the 2 T cell receptor beta chains below, sequenced in a study of CD8+ T cells in alopecia areata. It was cDNA, reverse transcribed from extracted RNA, that served as the sequencing template. Generated by immunoSEQ multiplex PCR, the TCRdb table keeps only in-frame clones and is missing some. The record shows about 9,000 clones for this sample, with no singletons present. The sorting of pooled cutaneous lymph node cells relied on CD4, CD8alpha, NKG2D, NKG2ACE and other markers. The material sequenced was CD8+ T cells sorted from a lymph node. These receptors all come from a C3H/HeJ mouse with alopecia areata. Strain MHC haplotype: H2-k.

A remark on this clone: The genes and germline here are from mouse. The read halts 4 residues ahead of the CDR3 end, with the missing end drawn from the germline J gene. The chain couples TRBV29 to TRBJ2-7; D gene uncertain. CDR3 length equals 12 residues. Looked up from germline, CDR1 is MSHET and CDR2 is SYDVDS. V was clipped by 4 bases and J by 3 bases, with 7 bases between them. The covered CDR3 bases are TGTGCTAGCAGTTCAGGCTTCTAT. It is translated as CASSSGFY. From start to end, the CDR3 is CASSSGFYEQYF. Variable domain in full (rest from reference TRBV29 and TRBJ2-7): DMKVTQMPRYLIKRMGENVLLECGQDMSHETMYWYRQDPGLGLQLIYISYDVDSNSEGDIPKGYRVSRKKREHFSLILDSAKTNQTSVYFCASSSGFYEQYFGPGTRLTVL.

The sample holds many counts of this clone. The gene names here belong to mouse. The CDR3 end falls 4 residues outside the read, so it is completed with the germline J gene. The gene calls are TRBV1 and TRBJ2-7; 13 bases fit TRBD2. Germline V gene lookup returns CDR1 NSQYPW and CDR2 LRSPGD (reference sequence). Unmatched junction bases numbered 0, after V lost 4 bases and J lost 0 bases. The CDR3 is 15 residues long. CDR3 sequence: CTCSGDWGGSYEQYF. CDR3 DNA, as far as it was read: TGCACCTGCAGTGGGGACTGGGGGGGCTCCTAT. The full variable domain, its missing parts supplied by reference TRBV1 and TRBJ2-7, is VTLLEQNPRWRLVPRGQAVNLRCILKNSQYPWMSWYQQDLQKQLQWLFTLRSPGDKEVKSLPGADYLATRVTDTELRLQVANMSQGRTLYCTCSGDWGGSYEQYFGPGTRLTVL.